This T cell receptor beta chain was identified during a study of blood T cells in healthy people across ages. Notes on the study in general: Strongly correlated with naive T cell percentage was TCR beta diversity. Shifts in expanded clonotypes may have been confounded by donor CMV status, which was unknown. Per million T cells, the diversity of TCR beta decreased roughly linearly as age advanced.

Then a second PCR, running about 6 to 12 cycles, was carried out with a sample-barcoded 5' primer and a J-beta primer mix. TCRdb itself ran the 5' RACE reads through MiXCR, one entry per CDR3 protein. The table records 700,000 to 850,000 distinct CDR3 sequences, about 55% of them present only once. CDR3 length equals 13 residues. Trimming took 4 bases from V and 5 from J; bases not matched to a gene: 4. Germline CDR1 and CDR2: MGHDK and SYGVNS. About this clonotype: Its antigen is not identified.

The receptor was isolated from an elderly man in good health. The chain recombines TRBV25-1 with TRBJ1-2; TRBD1 agrees at 7 bases. Sequencing was done on a sample of blood. CDR3 protein: CASSGGQEYGYTF. The CDR3 nucleotides are TGTGCCAGCAGTGGAGGACAGGAGTATGGCTACACCTTC.